This TCR beta chain was documented in a study of regulatory T cells in long-lasting Graves disease. Regarding time point: newly diagnosed GD, antithyroid drugs for less than 3 months. RNA extracted from PBMCs served as the sequencing template. Construction of the TCR beta libraries employed iRepertoire HTBI primers in conjunction with Arm-PCR of CDR3 regions. Using its own MiXCR run on the multiplex PCR reads, TCRdb lists one record per CDR3 protein. The repertoire holds hundreds of thousands of distinct CDR3 sequences, around 15% seen once, with about 27% in the top ten. This clonotype was counted a few times. With 5 bases clipped from V and 5 bases from J, the junction kept 14 bases outside the gene matches. Germline V gene sequence: CDR1 MDHEN, CDR2 SYDVKM. The CDR3 has 17 residues. The sample was also reused in another study, on T cells in Graves' hyperthyroidism and ophthalmopathy.

V usage is TRBV28 and J usage is TRBJ2-4; the match to TRBD2 covers 8 bases. The sequence was collected from a man aged 35 to 55 with Graves disease. This material consisted of peripheral blood mononuclear cells (PBMCs), taken at new diagnosis, from a patient treated with antithyroid drugs. The CDR3 DNA follows: TGTGCCAGCAGTCCCGGCGGGGTAGCGGGGCCCCAAAACATTCAGTACTTC. It codes for CASSPGGVAGPQNIQYF.